Each of the 32 T cell receptor beta chains below was sequenced from the same sample in a study of CD8+CD57+ T cells in acquired aplastic anemia. The TCR beta profiling, which covered VDJ combination and CDR3 sequence, was carried out using genomic DNA as the template. One entry per CDR3 protein, called by TCRdb with MiXCR from the reads. The sample contains approximately 220,000 distinct CDR3 sequences, approximately 50% of which appear only once. The patients chosen for sequencing had shown expansion of CD8+CD57+ cells (detected by flow cytometry). The sample comprised sorted CD4+, CD8+, or CD8+CD57+ T cells (not recorded which) from PBMCs. These receptors came from a human donor with aplastic anemia.

The chain uses TRBV27 and TRBJ2-7; 8 bases align to TRBD1. V was pared by 3 bases and J by 1 base, with 11 bases of the junction left unmatched. Germline V CDR1 and CDR2: MNHEY, SMNVEV (reference sequence). The CDR3 contains 17 residues. CDR3 protein: CASSLPRGQGQSYEQYF. CDR3 sequence (DNA): TGTGCCAGCAGTTTGCCCCGAGGACAGGGCCAATCCTACGAGCAGTACTTC.

This clonotype appeared many times. The rearrangement joins TRBV7-9 to TRBJ1-2; D is perhaps TRBD1 (6 bases). The CDR3 covers 13 residues. Germline-derived CDR1 and CDR2 are SEHNR and FQNEAQ (reference sequence). V shed 5 bases and J shed 8 bases, with 15 bases lying between them. DNA of the CDR3: TGTGCCAGCAGCCTAGGACAGTCTGAAGGCTACACCTTC. Encoded protein: CASSLGQSEGYTF.

This clonotype was counted a few times. The chain links TRBV29-1 to TRBJ1-2; TRBD1 agrees at 9 bases. This CDR3 contains 12 residues. Unmatched junction bases numbered 6, after V lost 7 bases and J lost 6 bases. In germline, CDR1 is SQVTM, CDR2 ANQGSEA. The CDR3 sequence: CSDRDRVNGYTF. As DNA, the CDR3 is TGCAGCGACCGGGACAGGGTAAATGGCTACACCTTC.

This clonotype was detected ten times or more. One end of the junction varies from germline; a read error may be responsible. The V gene is TRBV7-7, the J gene TRBJ2-7, with D uncertain. Germline values: CDR1 SSHAT, CDR2 FNYEAQ (reference sequence). The length of the CDR3 is 14 residues. CDR3 bases: TGTGCTAGCAGCCCCCGGCACCCATCCAAGGAGCAGTACTTC. As protein: CASSPRHPSKEQYF.

The CDR3 protein is CAISGRKNTEAFF. The CDR3 DNA follows: TGTGCCATCAGTGGACGGAAGAACACTGAAGCTTTCTTT. The rearrangement uses TRBV10-3 and TRBJ1-1; no clear D gene. The CDR3 totals 13 residues. Germline lookup yields CDR1 ENHRY and CDR2 SYGVKD. Trimming removed 4 bases at V and 1 base at J, with 7 bases between.

This chain joins TRBV27 and TRBJ1-6, with D uncertain. This CDR3 is 13 amino acids long. Germline V CDR1 and CDR2: MNHEY, SMNVEV (reference sequence). V was clipped by 6 bases and J by 7 bases, with 10 bases between them. CDR3 nucleotide sequence: TGTGCCAGCAGCTTTGGCACCAATTCACCCCTCCACTTT. Protein: CASSFGTNSPLHF.

V and J are TRBV7-2 and TRBJ2-5, with 10 bases identical to TRBD2. The CDR3 runs 17 residues. Unmatched junction bases numbered 5, after V lost 1 base and J lost 0 bases. CDR1 SGHTA and CDR2 FQGNSA come from the germline V gene. The CDR3 loop reads CASSLVVAGGHQETQYF. The CDR3 nucleotides read TGTGCCAGCAGCTTAGTGGTAGCGGGGGGCCACCAAGAGACCCAGTACTTC.

The rearrangement uses TRBV30 and TRBJ2-1, with 7 positions matching TRBD2. Trimming at V came to 4 bases and at J to 3 bases, leaving 3 bases not matched to a gene. The CDR3 contains 13 residues. Germline assignment: CDR1 GTSNPN and CDR2 SVGIG (reference sequence). CDR3 sequence (DNA): TGTGCCTGGACCTGGGGGGGCTACAATGAGCAGTTCTTC. This translates into CAWTWGGYNEQFF.

This clonotype was recorded at least ten times. The genes are TRBV7-8 and TRBJ2-2, with TRBD1 identical over 7 bases. The CDR3 consists of 14 residues. Germline loops: CDR1 SGHVS, CDR2 FQNEAQ. With 3 bases clipped from V and 6 bases from J, the junction kept 4 bases outside the gene matches. Here the CDR3 reads CASSLGQRSGELFF. The CDR3, as DNA: TGTGCCAGCAGCTTGGGACAGCGGTCCGGGGAGCTGTTTTTT. Based on the CDR3 plus reference TRBV7-8 and TRBJ2-2, the full variable domain is GAGVSQSPRYKVAKRGQDVALRCDPISGHVSLFWYQQALGQGPEFLTYFQNEAQLDKSGLPSDRFFAERPEGSVSTLKIQRTQQEDSAVYLCASSLGQRSGELFFGEGSRLTVL.

The chain uses TRBV27 and TRBJ2-7, with TRBD1 matching 8 bases. V shed 3 bases, J shed 3 bases, and the junction held 7 bases outside the gene matches. The germline V gene encodes CDR1 MNHEY and CDR2 SMNVEV (reference sequence). There are 15 residues in the CDR3. Here the CDR3 DNA reads TGTGCCAGCAGTTTTTTAGACAGGGGCGTCTACGAGCAGTACTTC. This translates into CASSFLDRGVYEQYF.

This clonotype was seen more than once but under ten times. The CDR3 DNA reads as TGTGCCTGGAGGGCACATAATTCACCCCTCCACTTT. Translation gives CAWRAHNSPLHF. The chain has TRBV30 and TRBJ1-6; D unclear. The CDR3 has 12 residues. V gave up 3 bases and J gave up 5 bases, with 5 bases separating them. Germline-derived CDR1 and CDR2 are GTSNPN and SVGIG (reference sequence).

This clonotype was seen repeatedly, ten times or more. The chain is built from TRBV5-1 and TRBJ2-5; a weak D match, TRBD2 (6 bases). Germline V gene sequence: CDR1 SGHRS, CDR2 YFSETQ. The CDR3 loop spans 14 amino acids. Trimming pared 4 bases from V and 2 bases from J, leaving 12 bases between. Here the CDR3 reads CASSAGRYQETQYF. For the CDR3, the DNA is TGCGCCAGCAGCGCGGGACGGTATCAAGAGACCCAGTACTTC.

This clonotype was seen only a few times. The rearrangement links TRBV5-8 to TRBJ1-2; D call uncertain. The CDR3 contains 14 residues. Deletions cut 1 base from V and 6 bases from J, with 13 bases between. From germline, CDR1 is SGHTS and CDR2 YDEGEE. The CDR3 protein is CASSLLGGIDGYTF. The CDR3 DNA reads as TGTGCCAGCAGCTTGTTGGGCGGGATAGATGGCTACACCTTC.

This clonotype was counted ten times or more. This chain connects TRBV14 to TRBJ2-7; 7 bases map to TRBD2. This CDR3 is 13 amino acids long. Germline-derived CDR1 and CDR2 are SGHDN and FVKESK. V was clipped by 8 bases and J by 3 bases; unmatched bases: 7. Here the CDR3 DNA reads TGTGCCAGCGCCCAAGCGGGGATCTACGAGCAGTACTTC. The encoded protein is CASAQAGIYEQYF.

This clonotype was counted at least ten times. The chain uses TRBV10-3 and TRBJ1-5; 7 bases match TRBD1. The V segment lost 4 bases and the J segment 2 bases; nucleotides outside the gene matches: 5. The CDR3 contains 15 residues. The V gene's germline CDR1 is ENHRY and CDR2 SYGVKD. DNA of the CDR3: TGTGCCATCAGTGCCGGGACAGAGCGCAATCAGCCCCAGCATTTT. It yields the protein CAISAGTERNQPQHF.

The V call is TRBV9, the J call TRBJ2-1; no reliable D call. V lost 3 bases and J 0 bases, leaving 7 bases between the germline ends. This CDR3 is built from 14 residues. Germline loops: CDR1 SGDLS, CDR2 YYNGEE. CDR3: CASSDPSSYNEQFF. The CDR3 bases are TGTGCCAGCAGCGACCCGAGCTCCTACAATGAGCAGTTCTTC.

This clonotype was observed many times. The chain employs TRBV7-9 and TRBJ1-2; D perhaps matches TRBD1 (6 bases). CDR3 length equals 16 residues. V lost 5 bases and J lost 4, with 20 bases in between. Germline values: CDR1 SEHNR, CDR2 FQNEAQ (reference sequence). CDR3 residues: CASSTDVDSRIYGYTF. The CDR3, as DNA: TGTGCCAGCAGCACCGACGTGGACAGCCGGATCTATGGCTACACCTTC.

Ten or more counts support this clonotype. V gene TRBV2 combines with J gene TRBJ2-3; 8 positions match TRBD2. CDR1 is SNHLY, CDR2 FYNNEI, per germline. J gave up 3 bases and V 7 bases, and 9 bases lay outside the gene matches. The CDR3 runs to 15 residues. The CDR3 nucleotides read TGTGCCAGCAAAAGGGGAAGCGGGAGTACAGATACGCAGTATTTT. Its translation: CASKRGSGSTDTQYF.

There are many counts of this clonotype. The chain couples TRBV13 to TRBJ2-7, with D hard to call. CDR1 is PRHDT and CDR2 is FYEKMQ in the germline V gene (reference sequence). The germline V and J ends were trimmed by 5 bases and 3 bases, with 14 bases remaining between them. The length of the CDR3 is 14 residues. CDR3 protein: CASSENRPYYEQYF. As DNA, the CDR3 is TGTGCCAGCAGCGAGAACCGTCCATACTACGAGCAGTACTTC.

Ten or more counts support this clonotype. The chain joins TRBV14 to TRBJ1-2, with D maybe TRBD1 (6 bases). Trimming took 4 bases from V and 8 from J, leaving 14 bases between them. The V gene's germline CDR1 is SGHDN and CDR2 FVKESK. The CDR3 totals 13 residues. DNA for the CDR3: TGTGCCAGCAGCCGGGACATGAGACCAGGCTACACCTTC. It yields the protein CASSRDMRPGYTF.

The table lists this clonotype with a few counts. The chain employs TRBV9 and TRBJ2-2; 12 nucleotides align to TRBD2. CDR1 SGDLS and CDR2 YYNGEE come from the germline V gene. The CDR3 runs 17 residues. Trimming at V came to 4 bases and at J to 4 bases, leaving 8 bases not matched to a gene. The DNA of the CDR3 is TGTGCCAGCAGCTTAAAGACTAGCGGGGGATCCACCGGGGAGCTGTTTTTT. It specifies CASSLKTSGGSTGELFF.

The J gene is TRBJ1-3, the V gene TRBV20-1; TRBD1 might be the D (5 bases). In germline, CDR1 is DFQATT, CDR2 SNEGSKA (reference sequence). The CDR3 loop spans 12 amino acids. V gave up 5 bases and J gave up 5 bases, with 10 bases separating them. The chain's CDR3 is CSALTDRNTIYF. CDR3 DNA: TGCAGTGCTTTGACAGACAGAAACACCATATATTTT.

This clonotype was detected ten times or more. V is TRBV5-5 and J is TRBJ2-1; perhaps D is TRBD1 or TRBD2 (5 bases each). CDR3 length: 15 residues. Germline V gene lookup returns CDR1 SGHKS and CDR2 YYEKEE (reference sequence). V lost 0 bases and J 2 bases, leaving 9 bases between the germline ends. The CDR3 sequence is CASSLERDPYNEQFF. The CDR3 DNA is TGTGCCAGCAGCTTGGAGAGGGACCCCTACAATGAGCAGTTCTTC.

The rearrangement joins TRBV11-2 to TRBJ2-7; D unclear. This CDR3 has 13 residues. Germline lookup yields CDR1 SGHAT and CDR2 FQNNGV. Trimming removed 1 base at V and 2 bases at J, with 6 bases between. The CDR3 loop reads CASSLGPAYEQYF. The CDR3 DNA reads as TGTGCCAGCAGCTTAGGTCCGGCCTACGAGCAGTACTTC.

A remark on this clonotype: The junction differs from germline at one of its ends, possibly a read error. The chain carries TRBV6-6 and TRBJ2-3; D is unclear. The germline CDR1 and CDR2 sequences are MNHNY and SVGAGI (reference sequence). CDR3 size: 13 residues. This CDR3 is CAISEDNTDTQYF. CDR3 DNA: TGTGCCATCAGTGAAGACAACACAGATACGCAGTATTTT.

This clonotype was seen at least ten times. This sequence joins TRBV15 and TRBJ2-3; 8 bases agree with TRBD2. The CDR3 loop spans 16 amino acids. The V segment lost 1 base and the J segment 0 bases; nucleotides outside the gene matches: 3. CDR1 is LNHNV and CDR2 is YYDKDF in the germline V gene (reference sequence). In DNA form, the CDR3 reads TGTGCCACCAGCAGAGGGGAGCGGGAGAGCACAGATACGCAGTATTTT. Translation gives CATSRGERESTDTQYF.

This clonotype was seen more than once but under ten times. V gene TRBV2 combines with J gene TRBJ2-1, with D unresolved. V was trimmed by 7 bases and J by 8 bases, leaving 0 bases between them. Germline assignment: CDR1 SNHLY and CDR2 FYNNEI. CDR3 length: 8 residues. The DNA of the CDR3 is TGTGCCAGCAATGAGCAGTTCTTC. It yields the protein CASNEQFF. The variable domain in full, with the rest retrieved from reference TRBV2 and TRBJ2-1, is EPEVTQTPSHQVTQMGQEVILRCVPISNHLYFYWYRQILGQKVEFLVSFYNNEISEKSEIFDDQFSVERPDGSNFTLKIRSTKLEDSAMYFCASNEQFFGPGTRLTVL.

The sample holds many counts of this clonotype. The CDR3 loop reads CASSIDIAGPPKYEQYF. CDR3 in DNA: TGTGCCAGTAGTATAGACATAGCGGGACCCCCAAAGTACGAGCAGTACTTC. V usage is TRBV19 and J usage is TRBJ2-7; 8 nucleotides match TRBD2. Trimming cost V 0 bases and J 4 bases; bases outside gene matches: 11. Germline V CDR1 and CDR2: LNHDA, SQIVND (reference sequence). CDR3 size: 17 residues.

The chain joins TRBV19 to TRBJ2-1; perhaps TRBD1 as D (5 bases). V was clipped by 6 bases and J by 3 bases, with 15 bases between them. The CDR3 sequence is 15 residues long. Germline CDR1 reads LNHDA; CDR2 reads SQIVND (reference sequence). Written as DNA, the CDR3 is TGTGCCAGTAGATTAGACAGTTCCTTCTACAATGAGCAGTTCTTC. It is translated as CASRLDSSFYNEQFF.

This clonotype was picked up many times. The chain uses TRBV4-1 and TRBJ1-2; D is uncertain. The CDR3 sequence is 16 residues long. With 0 bases removed from V and 4 bases from J, the gap between germline ends came to 15 bases. CDR1 MGHRA and CDR2 YSYEKL come from the germline V gene. CDR3 nucleotide sequence: TGCGCCAGCAGCCAAGAGAGAGTTCGGAGCCCCTATGGCTACACCTTC. This codes for CASSQERVRSPYGYTF.

In the case of this clonotype: Relative to the germline gene, one junction end is altered; a read error may explain this. The rearrangement links TRBV7-9 to TRBJ2-6; D unresolved. CDR1 is SEHNR and CDR2 is FQNEAQ in the germline V gene (reference sequence). This CDR3 is 9 amino acids long. CDR3 DNA: TGTGCCAGCCAAGTCACTGAAGCTTTC. It yields the protein CASQVTEAF.

This clonotype came up many times. The V gene is TRBV20-1, the J gene TRBJ1-2, with 12 bases identical to TRBD1. Germline lookup yields CDR1 DFQATT and CDR2 SNEGSKA (reference sequence). The V segment lost 1 base and the J segment 8 bases; nucleotides outside the gene matches: 8. This CDR3 spans 15 amino acids. CDR3 loop: CSARAGTGGLEGYTF. CDR3 DNA sequence: TGCAGTGCTAGAGCGGGGACAGGGGGCTTAGAAGGCTACACCTTC.